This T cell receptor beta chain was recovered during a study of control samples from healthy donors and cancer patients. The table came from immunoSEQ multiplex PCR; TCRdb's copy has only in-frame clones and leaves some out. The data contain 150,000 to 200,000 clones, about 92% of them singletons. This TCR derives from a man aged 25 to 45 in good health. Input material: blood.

CDR3 amino acids: CASSLEGAGANVLTF. The CDR3, as DNA: TGTGCCAGCAGCTTGGAAGGGGCTGGGGCCAACGTCCTGACTTTC. J is TRBJ2-6 and V is TRBV5-4; D might be TRBD1 (5 bases). Germline CDR1 and CDR2: SGHNT and YYREEE (reference sequence). V was pared by 0 bases and J by 2 bases, with 6 bases between. This CDR3 is built from 15 residues.